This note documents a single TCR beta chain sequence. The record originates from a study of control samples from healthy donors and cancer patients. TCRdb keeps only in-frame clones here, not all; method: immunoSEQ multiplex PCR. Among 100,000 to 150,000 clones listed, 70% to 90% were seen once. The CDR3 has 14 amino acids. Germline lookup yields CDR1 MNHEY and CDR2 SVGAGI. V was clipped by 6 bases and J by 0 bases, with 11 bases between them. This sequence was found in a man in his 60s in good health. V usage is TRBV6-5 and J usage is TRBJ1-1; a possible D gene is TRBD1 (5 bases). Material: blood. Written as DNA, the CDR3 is TGTGCCAGCAGAAGGGGCACGGTGAACACTGAAGCTTTCTTT. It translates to CASRRGTVNTEAFF.